This T cell receptor (beta chain) was captured by sequencing in a study of CD8+CD57+ T cells in acquired aplastic anemia. Study-wide context: Sorted CD4+ and CD8+ cells gave an average of roughly 3 ug of DNA.

The germline V gene has CDR1 SGHRS and CDR2 YFSETQ. This CDR3 is 14 amino acids long. V shed 3 bases and J 7 bases; nucleotides not matched to a gene: 9. All sequencing subjects had displayed CD8+CD57+ cell expansion on flow cytometry. Every patient presented with severe acquired aplastic anemia. This clonotype was seen repeatedly, ten times or more. Genomic DNA provided the template from which TCR beta VDJ and CDR3 profiles were obtained. TCRdb fed the reads into MiXCR, producing one record per CDR3 protein. The profile shows around 50,000 distinct CDR3 sequences, around 50% of them singletons. This rearrangement joins TRBV5-1 to TRBJ1-2, with 7 bases identical to TRBD1. The sample taken for sequencing was sorted CD4+, CD8+, or CD8+CD57+ T cells (not recorded which) from PBMCs. The origin of this receptor is a human donor with aplastic anemia. CDR3 sequence: CASSSVTGDGGYTF. CDR3 in DNA: TGCGCCAGCAGCTCGGTTACAGGGGACGGTGGCTACACCTTC.